The 30 T cell receptor beta chains below were found in one sample sequenced in a study of radiation and T cells in renal cell carcinoma. Only in-frame clones appear in the TCRdb table, and some are missing; sequencing was by immunoSEQ multiplex PCR. The sample consists of approximately 150,000 clones, around 88% of them appearing once. Time point defined: blood 4 weeks post-SBRT, at nephrectomy. Treatment of the sample: 15 Gy SBRT to primary tumor, nephrectomy 4 weeks later. The source material was blood, sampled from a patient whose treatment included radiotherapy and nephrectomy. These receptors came from a woman aged 45 to 65 with renal cell carcinoma.

This sequence joins TRBV19 and TRBJ1-4; weak D call: TRBD1 (6 bases). CDR3 length equals 15 residues. Germline V gene data show CDR1 as LNHDA and CDR2 as SQIVND (reference sequence). Trimming shortened V by 6 bases and J by 8 bases, and 19 bases separated the two germline ends. CDR3: CASRDSGGLLEKLFF. The CDR3 nucleotides read TGTGCCAGTAGGGACAGCGGAGGGTTGCTGGAAAAACTGTTTTTT.

The chain carries TRBV28 and TRBJ2-5; D is perhaps TRBD1 (6 bases). CDR1 and CDR2 (germline): MDHEN, SYDVKM. V lost 7 bases, J lost 1 base, and 16 bases lay in between. The CDR3 extends over 15 amino acids. In DNA form, the CDR3 reads TGTGCCAGCACCGATCCTCGACAGGTCCAAGAGACCCAGTACTTC. It yields the protein CASTDPRQVQETQYF.

The chain joins TRBV5-4 to TRBJ1-2; D gene uncertain. There are 14 residues in the CDR3. CDR1 and CDR2 from the germline V gene are SGHNT and YYREEE (reference sequence). Trimming pared 0 bases from V and 8 bases from J, leaving 14 bases between. CDR3 sequence: CASSLELLTGGYTF. In nucleotides, the CDR3 is TGTGCCAGCAGCTTGGAACTTTTAACGGGGGGCTACACCTTC.

The gene calls are TRBV28 and TRBJ1-2; no definite D call. CDR3 size: 12 residues. The germline V and J ends were trimmed by 6 bases and 4 bases, with 9 bases remaining between them. The germline V gene encodes CDR1 MDHEN and CDR2 SYDVKM. The CDR3 region has the DNA TGTGCCAGCAGAGATAACAGCTATGGCTACACCTTC. Its protein product is CASRDNSYGYTF.

The V gene is TRBV5-1, the J gene TRBJ1-6; weak D call: TRBD1 (5 bases). Trimming pared 5 bases from V and 4 bases from J, leaving 19 bases between. Looked up from germline, CDR1 is SGHRS and CDR2 is YFSETQ. This CDR3 is 17 amino acids long. The chain's CDR3 is CASRRGEGEGYNSPLHF. CDR3 in DNA: TGCGCCAGCAGGCGCGGTGAAGGGGAGGGATATAATTCACCCCTCCACTTT.

This clone was observed a few times. Other DNA sequences in this sample translate to the same CDR3. The chain has TRBV19 and TRBJ1-1; 7 nucleotides agree with TRBD1. Germline V gene lookup returns CDR1 LNHDA and CDR2 SQIVND (reference sequence). The J segment lost 1 base and the V segment lost 3 bases, leaving 2 bases of the junction unmatched. CDR3 length equals 14 residues. The CDR3 reads CASSINRGNTEAFF. The CDR3 DNA sequence: TGTGCCAGTAGTATTAACAGGGGGAACACTGAAGCTTTCTTT.

The V call is TRBV7-2, the J call TRBJ1-1; D gene uncertain. The CDR3 consists of 16 residues. The germline V and J ends were trimmed by 2 bases and 4 bases, with 17 bases remaining between them. Per germline, CDR1 SGHTA and CDR2 FQGNSA. As DNA, the CDR3 is TGTGCCAGCAGCTTATTTGCGGGCGGTGCTGGCACTGAAGCTTTCTTT. As protein: CASSLFAGGAGTEAFF.

The chain is built from TRBV6-6 and TRBJ2-7; D is unclear. This CDR3 has 11 residues. V was cut by 6 bases and J by 4 bases, with 7 bases left in between. Germline CDR1 and CDR2: MNHNY and SVGAGI (reference sequence). The CDR3 is CASSIAYEQYF. CDR3 DNA: TGTGCCAGCAGCATCGCTTACGAGCAGTACTTC.

With respect to this clone: The same CDR3 can be traced to other DNA sequences in this sample. The chain links TRBV5-1 to TRBJ2-3; D is unclear. Trimming left V 0 bases short and J 1 base short, with 3 bases between. The germline V gene has CDR1 SGHRS and CDR2 YFSETQ. The CDR3 covers 13 residues. The CDR3 loop reads CASSLAGTDTQYF. DNA for the CDR3: TGCGCCAGCAGCTTGGCGGGCACAGATACGCAGTATTTT.

In this sample, this clone turned up a few times. The chain joins TRBV19 to TRBJ2-5, with a weak D call TRBD1 (6 bases). The CDR3 is made up of 12 amino acids. The germline CDR1 and CDR2 sequences are LNHDA and SQIVND (reference sequence). Trimming took off 5 bases at V and 7 bases at J, with 11 bases between the two ends. DNA of the CDR3: TGTGCCAGTAGTTCAGGGGAAGGGACCCAGTACTTC. Protein sequence: CASSSGEGTQYF.

This clone has just one count. The J gene is TRBJ2-7, the V gene TRBV4-3; 8 nucleotides align to TRBD1. J was trimmed by 2 bases and V by 2 bases; bases with no gene match: 2. The CDR3 covers 14 residues. The germline V gene has CDR1 LGHNA and CDR2 YSLEER. The chain's CDR3 is CASSQRQGTYEQYF. The CDR3 region has the DNA TGCGCCAGCAGCCAAAGACAGGGGACCTACGAGCAGTACTTC.

The chain links TRBV4-1 to TRBJ1-4; 7 positions match TRBD1. The V and J ends lost 6 bases and 3 bases, in that order; junction bases with no gene match: 4. Germline-derived CDR1 and CDR2 are MGHRA and YSYEKL. This CDR3 spans 14 amino acids. CDR3 region: CASRRGRSNEKLFF. CDR3 bases: TGCGCCAGCAGGAGGGGGCGTTCTAATGAAAAACTGTTTTTT.

This clone appeared once. V usage is TRBV2 and J usage is TRBJ2-7; D call uncertain. The V and J ends lost 5 bases and 2 bases respectively, with 7 bases between them. There are 12 residues in the CDR3. Germline loops: CDR1 SNHLY, CDR2 FYNNEI. This CDR3 is CASSPAPYEQYF. In DNA, the CDR3 is TGTGCCAGCAGTCCCGCCCCCTACGAGCAGTACTTC.

V is TRBV7-2 and J is TRBJ2-7, with 12 bases matching TRBD1. This CDR3 is 14 amino acids long. Germline assignment: CDR1 SGHTA and CDR2 FQGNSA. The trim removed 8 bases at V and 5 bases at J, leaving 7 bases unmatched. CDR3 protein: CASAGQGAKDEQYF. CDR3 DNA: TGTGCCAGCGCGGGACAGGGGGCGAAAGACGAGCAGTACTTC. The complete variable domain, with remaining parts taken from reference TRBV7-2 and TRBJ2-7, reads GAGVSQSPSNKVTEKGKDVELRCDPISGHTALYWYRQSLGQGLEFLIYFQGNSAPDKSGLPSDRFSAERTGGSVSTLTIQRTQQEDSAVYLCASAGQGAKDEQYFGPGTRLTVT.

This clone was seen just once. The chain combines TRBV7-2 with TRBJ2-7; TRBD2 is a possible D gene (5 bases). CDR1 is SGHTA and CDR2 is FQGNSA in the germline V gene. V was shortened by 4 bases and J by 4 bases, with 14 bases between the two germline ends. The CDR3 length is 14 residues. CDR3 in DNA: TGTGCCAGCAGCTCCCAGTCGGGGTTATACGAGCAGTACTTC. Translated: CASSSQSGLYEQYF.

The rearrangement links TRBV5-1 to TRBJ1-5; tentatively, D is TRBD1 (5 bases). The CDR3 runs to 15 residues. The V end lost 2 bases, the J end lost 0 bases, and 9 bases lay between the germline ends. Looked up from germline, CDR1 is SGHRS and CDR2 is YFSETQ. As DNA, the CDR3 is TGCGCCAGCAGCTTCGGACAACATAGCAATCAGCCCCAGCATTTT. Translating gives CASSFGQHSNQPQHF.

This chain links TRBV7-8 with TRBJ1-4; no firm D call. The CDR3 loop spans 15 amino acids. Germline lookup yields CDR1 SGHVS and CDR2 FQNEAQ. V gave up 1 base and J gave up 7 bases, with 13 bases separating them. CDR3 sequence: CASSLEPPGGEKLFF. The DNA of the CDR3 is TGTGCCAGCAGCTTAGAACCCCCGGGAGGTGAAAAACTGTTTTTT.

This rearrangement joins TRBV10-1 to TRBJ2-3, with D maybe TRBD2 (6 bases). CDR3 size: 15 residues. V lost 0 bases, J lost 5 bases, and 12 bases lay in between. The germline V gene has CDR1 WNHNN and CDR2 SYGVQD (reference sequence). The CDR3 here is CASSESNTGVDTQYF. CDR3 DNA sequence: TGCGCCAGCAGTGAGTCGAACACGGGAGTAGATACGCAGTATTTT.

The chain couples TRBV18 to TRBJ2-2; no clear D. The CDR3 runs 17 residues. Looked up from germline, CDR1 is KGHSH and CDR2 is LQKENI. V lost 3 bases to trimming and J lost 2 bases, with 16 bases between them. The CDR3 sequence is CASSPWADTLNTGELFF. CDR3 sequence (DNA): TGTGCCAGCTCACCCTGGGCAGACACCCTAAACACCGGGGAGCTGTTTTTT.

The rearrangement links TRBV11-2 to TRBJ1-4; a possible D gene is TRBD1 (5 bases). The CDR3 sequence is 14 residues long. Germline V gene sequence: CDR1 SGHAT, CDR2 FQNNGV. Trimming cost V 1 base and J 8 bases, with 11 bases left between them. The CDR3 spells CASSLGQGGEKLFF. DNA of the CDR3: TGTGCCAGCAGCTTAGGCCAGGGCGGAGAAAAACTGTTTTTT.

The gene calls are TRBV4-3 and TRBJ2-1; the D is unclear. This CDR3 contains 15 residues. Germline CDR1 is LGHNA and CDR2 is YSLEER. V was pared by 0 bases and J by 0 bases, with 6 bases between. The CDR3 protein is CASSQEQSSYNEQFF. DNA for the CDR3: TGCGCCAGCAGCCAAGAGCAGAGCTCCTACAATGAGCAGTTCTTC.

This clone was seen a handful of times. The chain links TRBV27 to TRBJ2-1; perhaps TRBD2 as D (6 bases). V lost 3 bases and J lost 13, with 19 bases in between. The germline V gene has CDR1 MNHEY and CDR2 SMNVEV (reference sequence). This CDR3 contains 14 residues. The CDR3 reads CASSLRSRRDRQFF. CDR3 sequence (DNA): TGTGCCAGCAGTTTGCGGAGTAGGAGGGATCGCCAGTTCTTC.

The chain couples TRBV7-9 to TRBJ2-1; D possibly uses TRBD1 or TRBD2 (6 bases each). The V gene lost 1 base and the J gene lost 9 bases, with 10 bases spanning the gap. Germline lookup yields CDR1 SEHNR and CDR2 FQNEAQ (reference sequence). CDR3 length: 13 amino acids. CDR3 sequence reads: CASSLEGGPEQFF. As DNA, the CDR3 is TGTGCCAGCAGCTTAGAGGGGGGTCCTGAGCAGTTCTTC.

The chain carries TRBV28 and TRBJ1-5; D gene ambiguous. V lost 3 bases and J 0 bases, leaving 6 bases between the germline ends. There are 14 residues in the CDR3. Germline lookup yields CDR1 MDHEN and CDR2 SYDVKM. The CDR3 region has the DNA TGTGCCAGCAGTTTCGGTGATAGCAATCAGCCCCAGCATTTT. Its protein is CASSFGDSNQPQHF.

This CDR3 is CASSPGLISYNEQFF. The CDR3 DNA is TGTGCCAGCAGCCCTGGACTCATCTCCTACAATGAGCAGTTCTTC. The V and J genes are TRBV7-2 and TRBJ2-1; D is perhaps TRBD2 (5 bases). Trimming pared 5 bases from V and 0 bases from J, leaving 11 bases between. The CDR3 runs to 15 residues. Germline CDR1 SGHTA, CDR2 FQGNSA.

This CDR3 reads CSARLGQPQHF. The CDR3 DNA follows: TGCAGTGCTAGATTAGGTCAGCCCCAGCATTTT. V gene TRBV20-1 combines with J gene TRBJ1-5; no definite D call. CDR3 size: 11 residues. V lost 2 bases to trimming and J lost 6 bases, with 5 bases between them. Germline values: CDR1 DFQATT, CDR2 SNEGSKA (reference sequence).

The V gene is TRBV7-9, the J gene TRBJ2-6; D gene unclear. The CDR3 has 15 residues. Germline CDR1 is SEHNR and CDR2 is FQNEAQ (reference sequence). Trimming removed 1 base at V and 0 bases at J, with 4 bases between. The CDR3 DNA reads as TGTGCCAGCAGCTTAGACAGCTCTGGGGCCAACGTCCTGACTTTC. It translates to CASSLDSSGANVLTF.

The J gene is TRBJ1-6, the V gene TRBV30; 7 nucleotides agree with TRBD1. Germline V gene lookup returns CDR1 GTSNPN and CDR2 SVGIG (reference sequence). CDR3 length: 16 amino acids. V trimming: 2 bases; J trimming: 9 bases; junction bases outside the gene matches: 13. The CDR3 DNA reads as TGTGCCTGGAGTACCCCCATGACAGGGAGGAGTTCACCCCTCCACTTT. Protein product: CAWSTPMTGRSSPLHF.

This sequence joins TRBV19 and TRBJ2-1, with 8 bases that match TRBD1. The CDR3 runs to 18 residues. Germline V gene data show CDR1 as LNHDA and CDR2 as SQIVND (reference sequence). Trimming at V came to 4 bases and at J to 6 bases, leaving 17 bases not matched to a gene. In DNA form, the CDR3 reads TGTGCCAGTAGTAACGACAGGGGCTCTCTTCTTGCTATCAATGAGCAGTTCTTC. The encoded protein is CASSNDRGSLLAINEQFF.

The chain has TRBV23-1 and TRBJ2-3; no firm D call. TRBV23-1 is labeled an ORF, and its function is uncertain. Trimming took 0 bases from V and 1 from J, leaving 8 bases between them. This CDR3 has 15 residues. CDR3 bases: TGCGCCAGCAGTCAATCCGTCGCCGGCACAGATACGCAGTATTTT. It is translated as CASSQSVAGTDTQYF.